This section outlines one TCR beta chain sequence together with its context. Its target is not known. The donors comprised healthy bone marrow donors. These data belong to a study of cytomegalovirus exposure and HLA in healthy donors. Study results and limitations: Another analysis was done later, and it associated roughly 15,000 TCR beta sequences with HLA alleles at 0.05 false discovery rate. An analysis done earlier found most TCR beta V segments productive about 87% or about 30% of the time. TRBV6-2, TRBV6-3 and other indistinguishable V segments were excluded.

Germline CDR1 is LGHNA and CDR2 is YSLEER. Trimming pared 1 base from V and 5 bases from J, leaving 12 bases between. The CDR3 contains 15 residues. It was with 60 Vbeta and 13 Jbeta primers that the PCR ran. The data were produced by immunoSEQ multiplex PCR, yet TCRdb's version contains in-frame clones alone and is incomplete. This sample has about 150,000 clones, with 80% to 90% found just once. The V and J genes are TRBV4-3 and TRBJ1-5; no clear D gene. The TCR sequence derives from a male donor in good health and CMV-seronegative. The specimen was PBMCs. The CDR3 nucleotides read TGCGCCAGCAGCCAAGGGTTCCGGGTCGATCAGCCCCAGCATTTT. This sequence encodes CASSQGFRVDQPQHF.